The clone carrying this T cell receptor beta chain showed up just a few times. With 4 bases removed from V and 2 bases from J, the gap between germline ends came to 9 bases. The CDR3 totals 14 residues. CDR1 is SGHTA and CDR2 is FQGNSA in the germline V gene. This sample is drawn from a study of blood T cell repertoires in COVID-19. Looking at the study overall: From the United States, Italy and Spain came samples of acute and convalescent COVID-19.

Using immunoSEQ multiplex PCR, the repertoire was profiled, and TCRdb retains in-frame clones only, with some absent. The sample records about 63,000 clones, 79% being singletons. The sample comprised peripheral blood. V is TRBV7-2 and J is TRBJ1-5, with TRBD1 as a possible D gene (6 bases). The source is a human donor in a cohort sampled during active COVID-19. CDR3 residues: CASSSQGGNQPQHF. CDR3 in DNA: TGTGCCAGCAGCTCACAGGGAGGCAATCAGCCCCAGCATTTT. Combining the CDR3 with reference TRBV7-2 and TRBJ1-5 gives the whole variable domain GAGVSQSPSNKVTEKGKDVELRCDPISGHTALYWYRQSLGQGLEFLIYFQGNSAPDKSGLPSDRFSAERTGGSVSTLTIQRTQQEDSAVYLCASSSQGGNQPQHFGDGTRLSIL.